This passage covers 19 T cell receptor beta chains from one sample sequenced in a study of graft-versus-host responses after intestinal transplantation. Sequencing used immunoSEQ multiplex PCR; TCRdb keeps in-frame clones, though not all of them. The data contain roughly 56,000 clones, about 90% of them seen just once; the ten biggest clones take up roughly 2.8%. Sequenced material: PBMCs, taken roughly 120 days after intestinal transplantation. These receptor sequences come from a human patient who received an intestinal transplant, so some T cells may come from the graft donor.

This chain joins TRBV4-1 and TRBJ2-2, with D hard to call. V gave up 6 bases and J gave up 0 bases, with 11 bases separating them. CDR1 MGHRA and CDR2 YSYEKL come from the germline V gene. The length of the CDR3 is 15 residues. The CDR3 bases are TGCGCCAGCAGGTCCAGGACCGCGAACACCGGGGAGCTGTTTTTT. Its translation: CASRSRTANTGELFF.

This clone was seen just once. This chain joins TRBV5-1 and TRBJ2-3; TRBD2 aligns across 7 bases. With V trimmed by 4 bases and J by 1 base, 6 bases remained unmatched. This CDR3 is built from 15 residues. Germline CDR1 SGHRS, CDR2 YFSETQ. The CDR3, as DNA: TGCGCCAGCAGCCCGGGGGGATTCGGCACAGATACGCAGTATTTT. Translated: CASSPGGFGTDTQYF.

This rearrangement joins TRBV9 to TRBJ2-7; 11 bases map to TRBD2. Germline CDR1 reads SGDLS; CDR2 reads YYNGEE. The CDR3 totals 16 residues. The ends lost 0 bases at V and 2 bases at J; junction bases unmatched: 4. The CDR3 protein is CASSVAGTSGPYEQYF. CDR3 coding DNA: TGTGCCAGCAGCGTAGCGGGGACTAGCGGTCCCTACGAGCAGTACTTC.

This chain uses TRBV4-1 with TRBJ2-3; TRBD2 matches 13 bases. Losses at the gene ends were 3 bases for V and 3 bases for J; bases not matched to a gene: 3. Per germline, CDR1 MGHRA and CDR2 YSYEKL. CDR3 length: 16 residues. CDR3 protein: CASSQTSGGRTDTQYF. The CDR3 nucleotides are TGCGCCAGCAGCCAGACTAGCGGGGGGCGGACAGATACGCAGTATTTT.

J is TRBJ2-2 and V is TRBV19; tentatively, D is TRBD1 (6 bases). With 2 bases removed from V and 0 bases from J, the gap between germline ends came to 13 bases. Germline-derived CDR1 and CDR2 are LNHDA and SQIVND (reference sequence). This CDR3 has 17 residues. CDR3 loop: CASSITGTNTNTGELFF. The CDR3 coding sequence is TGTGCCAGTAGTATAACAGGGACGAATACGAACACCGGGGAGCTGTTTTTT.

The V gene is TRBV7-2, the J gene TRBJ2-1, with a possible D match to TRBD2 (5 bases). From germline, CDR1 is SGHTA and CDR2 FQGNSA. V was clipped by 3 bases and J by 0 bases, with 9 bases between them. The length of the CDR3 is 15 residues. CDR3 bases: TGTGCCAGCAGCTTTGGACTGAGCTCCTACAATGAGCAGTTCTTC. It is translated as CASSFGLSSYNEQFF.

Sample share makes this clone medium-sized (0.01 to 0.1%). J is TRBJ2-3 and V is TRBV7-6; D gene uncertain. Trimming stripped 4 bases from V and 5 bases from J, with 10 bases between. Germline V CDR1 and CDR2: SGHVS, FNYEAQ. CDR3 length equals 13 residues. The CDR3 bases are TGTGCCAGCAGCTCCAGAGTCATAGATACGCAGTATTTT. This translates into CASSSRVIDTQYF.

The chain carries TRBV29-1 and TRBJ2-7, with 12 bases lining up with TRBD2. The CDR3 is 15 residues long. The germline CDR1 and CDR2 sequences are SQVTM and ANQGSEA. V gave up 4 bases and J gave up 3 bases; unmatched junction bases: 7. The chain's CDR3 is CSVVLAGGLVYEQYF. The CDR3 region has the DNA TGCAGCGTTGTACTAGCGGGAGGCCTTGTCTACGAGCAGTACTTC.

The CDR3 here is CASSVGREQYF. In DNA form, the CDR3 reads TGTGCCAGCAGCGTAGGTCGCGAGCAGTACTTC. The J gene is TRBJ2-5, the V gene TRBV9, with D hard to call. With the DNA end fitting TRBJ2-7 better, the J assignment may be wrong. The germline gives CDR1 SGDLS, CDR2 YYNGEE. CDR3 length: 11 residues.

The V call is TRBV7-9, the J call TRBJ1-5, with a possible D match to TRBD1 (6 bases). The CDR3 is made up of 17 amino acids. Germline V CDR1 and CDR2: SEHNR, FQNEAQ (reference sequence). The germline V and J ends were trimmed by 5 bases and 2 bases, with 19 bases remaining between them. The CDR3 nucleotides read TGTGCCAGCAGCCCGTCGGGGGGCCGCCGGCGCAATCAGCCCCAGCATTTT. Amino acids: CASSPSGGRRRNQPQHF.

The chain couples TRBV9 to TRBJ2-7; 7 bases match TRBD1. The germline CDR1 and CDR2 sequences are SGDLS and YYNGEE. With 2 bases clipped from V and 0 bases from J, the junction kept 2 bases outside the gene matches. This CDR3 contains 14 residues. CDR3 protein: CASSVDRASYEQYF. DNA of the CDR3: TGTGCCAGCAGCGTCGACAGGGCCTCCTACGAGCAGTACTTC.

V and J are TRBV6-5 and TRBJ1-2; D is undetermined. The CDR3 extends over 14 amino acids. V was shortened by 0 bases and J by 4 bases, with 9 bases between the two germline ends. Germline V gene lookup returns CDR1 MNHEY and CDR2 SVGAGI. The CDR3 loop reads CASSYSKFSYGYTF. The CDR3, as DNA: TGTGCCAGCAGTTACTCGAAGTTTAGCTATGGCTACACCTTC.

This sequence joins TRBV11-1 and TRBJ2-1, with D possibly matching TRBD2 (5 bases). Per the germline V gene, CDR1 is SGHAT and CDR2 is FQDESV (reference sequence). The length of the CDR3 is 13 residues. V was cut by 4 bases and J by 4 bases, with 8 bases left in between. The CDR3 region has the DNA TGTGCCAGCAGCTCCGGGATTTACAATGAGCAGTTCTTC. Amino acid sequence: CASSSGIYNEQFF.

This clone was counted only a few times. V is TRBV5-1 and J is TRBJ2-5; the match to TRBD1 covers 8 bases. The CDR3 runs 14 residues. Germline V CDR1 and CDR2: SGHRS, YFSETQ. V shed 7 bases, J shed 5 bases, and the junction held 10 bases outside the gene matches. The CDR3 DNA follows: TGCGCCAGCGGTTCCCAGGGGGCGCGTGAGACCCAGTACTTC. Encoded protein: CASGSQGARETQYF.

This chain connects TRBV28 to TRBJ1-5, with D perhaps TRBD1 (5 bases). From germline, CDR1 is MDHEN and CDR2 SYDVKM. V lost 6 bases and J lost 0, with 15 bases in between. This CDR3 has 16 amino acids. CDR3 sequence reads: CASSWGGRDSNQPQHF. CDR3 in DNA: TGTGCCAGCAGCTGGGGGGGGAGGGATAGCAATCAGCCCCAGCATTTT.

The CDR3 reads CASSPGLAGSDTQYF. For the CDR3, the DNA is TGTGCCAGCAGCCCGGGACTAGCGGGGTCGGATACGCAGTATTTT. The chain employs TRBV7-6 and TRBJ2-3, with 13 bases fitting TRBD2. V lost 5 bases and J lost 6; bases outside the gene matches: 5. This CDR3 contains 15 residues. Germline V lookup: CDR1 SGHVS, CDR2 FNYEAQ.

The chain combines TRBV5-1 with TRBJ2-7; 11 bases are shared with TRBD1. The CDR3 length is 15 residues. V trimming: 4 bases; J trimming: 2 bases; junction bases outside the gene matches: 5. CDR1 is SGHRS, CDR2 YFSETQ, per germline. The CDR3 coding sequence is TGCGCCAGCAGCGGCGGGACAGGGGGGGCCTACGAGCAGTACTTC. Translating it yields CASSGGTGGAYEQYF.

V usage is TRBV7-3 and J usage is TRBJ2-3, with 16 bases identical to TRBD2. The V and J ends lost 3 bases and 4 bases, in that order; junction bases with no gene match: 4. CDR1 and CDR2 from the germline V gene are SGHTA and FQGTGA. CDR3 size: 17 residues. The CDR3 DNA reads TGTGCCAGCAGCTTGGGACTAGCGGGAGGGCCAGCAGATACGCAGTATTTT. Translating it yields CASSLGLAGGPADTQYF. Filled out from reference TRBV7-3 and TRBJ2-3, the complete variable domain reads GAGVSQTPSNKVTEKGKYVELRCDPISGHTALYWYRQSLGQGPEFLIYFQGTGAADDSGLPNDRFFAVRPEGSVSTLKIQRTERGDSAVYLCASSLGLAGGPADTQYFGPGTRLTVL.

This chain links TRBV28 with TRBJ2-1; D possibly uses TRBD1 or TRBD2 (10 bases each). The CDR3 contains 21 residues. CDR1 MDHEN and CDR2 SYDVKM come from the germline V gene. V shed 9 bases and J shed 0 bases, with 33 bases lying between them. The CDR3 reads CASLGDRGKRGGLSSYNEQFF. The DNA for the CDR3 is TGTGCCAGTCTCGGGGACAGGGGTAAGCGGGGGGGACTTAGCTCCTACAATGAGCAGTTCTTC.